Listed here are 21 T cell receptor beta chains from one sample, sequenced in a study of cytotoxic CD8 clonotypes in ibrutinib-treated CLL. Clones were read by immunoSEQ multiplex PCR, and TCRdb kept only the in-frame ones, dropping some. The table has about 160,000 clones, more than 65% seen once; the top ten hold about 2.1%. Sequencing used PBMCs, obtained after 12 months of ibrutinib treatment. These receptors were taken from a human donor with chronic lymphocytic leukemia.

This clone was observed a few times. This chain uses TRBV7-9 with TRBJ1-2; 7 bases are shared with TRBD1. The CDR3 has 14 residues. V lost 3 bases to trimming and J lost 4 bases; unmatched junction nucleotides: 5. Germline V gives CDR1 SEHNR, CDR2 FQNEAQ (reference sequence). This CDR3 reads CASSFPPGGYGYTF. The CDR3 region has the DNA TGTGCCAGCAGCTTCCCGCCAGGGGGCTATGGCTACACCTTC.

This sequence joins TRBV7-8 and TRBJ2-3; 10 bases agree with TRBD2. V lost 1 base to trimming and J lost 4 bases; unmatched junction nucleotides: 11. Germline lookup yields CDR1 SGHVS and CDR2 FQNEAQ. The CDR3 length is 18 residues. CDR3 bases: TGTGCCAGCAGCTTAGATTCTGGTACTAGCGGGATCGCAGATACGCAGTATTTT. Amino acid sequence: CASSLDSGTSGIADTQYF.

The chain is built from TRBV9 and TRBJ2-7; TRBD1 aligns across 9 bases. V was pared by 2 bases and J by 4 bases, with 7 bases of the junction left unmatched. CDR1 is SGDLS, CDR2 YYNGEE, per germline. This CDR3 has 15 residues. The CDR3 region has the DNA TGTGCCAGCAGCGTCACAGGGGGCGCGTATTACGAGCAGTACTTC. Translation gives CASSVTGGAYYEQYF. The variable domain in full, completed from reference TRBV9 and TRBJ2-7, reads DSGVTQTPKHLITATGQRVTLRCSPRSGDLSVYWYQQSLDQGLQFLIQYYNGEERAKGNILERFSAQQFPDLHSELNLSSLELGDSALYFCASSVTGGAYYEQYFGPGTRLTVT.

The J gene is TRBJ1-2, the V gene TRBV7-9, with 10 bases matching TRBD1. J lost 8 bases, V lost 4 bases, and 13 bases had no gene match. From germline, CDR1 is SEHNR and CDR2 FQNEAQ (reference sequence). The CDR3 length is 16 residues. CDR3 nucleotide sequence: TGTGCCAGCAGCTGGCAACCGGGACAGGGGACCAAGGGCTACACCTTC. It translates to CASSWQPGQGTKGYTF. Filled out from reference TRBV7-9 and TRBJ1-2, the complete variable domain reads DTGVSQNPRHKITKRGQNVTFRCDPISEHNRLYWYRQTLGQGPEFLTYFQNEAQLEKSRLLSDRFSAERPKGSFSTLEIQRTEQGDSAMYLCASSWQPGQGTKGYTFGSGTRLTVV.

The chain carries TRBV18 and TRBJ2-3, with a possible D match to TRBD2 (5 bases). CDR3 length: 16 amino acids. Trimming left V 3 bases short and J 5 bases short, with 18 bases between. Germline V lookup: CDR1 KGHSH, CDR2 LQKENI. The CDR3 region has the DNA TGTGCCAGCTCACCGAAGCTAGCCCAAAACAGAGATACGCAGTATTTT. This sequence encodes CASSPKLAQNRDTQYF.

The rearrangement uses TRBV9 and TRBJ2-7, with 11 bases fitting TRBD2. The CDR3 loop spans 16 amino acids. V trimming: 0 bases; J trimming: 6 bases; junction bases outside the gene matches: 8. Germline-derived CDR1 and CDR2 are SGDLS and YYNGEE. The chain's CDR3 is CASSVDGSGGAGEQYF. CDR3 in DNA: TGTGCCAGCAGCGTAGACGGTAGCGGGGGGGCAGGCGAGCAGTACTTC.

CDR3 coding DNA: TGTGCCAGCTCACGGGGAGATTCTAGCACAGATACGCAGTATTTT. It encodes CASSRGDSSTDTQYF. The chain joins TRBV18 to TRBJ2-3; the D gene is possibly TRBD2 (5 bases). V dropped 4 bases and J dropped 0 bases, with 11 bases sitting between them. Germline loops: CDR1 KGHSH, CDR2 LQKENI. CDR3 length: 15 amino acids.

The chain couples TRBV15 to TRBJ1-3; D remains unclear. V lost 8 bases and J lost 0, with 17 bases in between. Germline CDR1 reads LNHNV; CDR2 reads YYDKDF (reference sequence). This CDR3 spans 16 amino acids. This chain's CDR3 is CATVPGRKSSGNTIYF. The CDR3 DNA reads as TGTGCCACCGTCCCCGGCAGAAAGAGCTCTGGAAACACCATATATTTT.

This CDR3 reads CASSPYRVGATNEKLFF. CDR3 nucleotides: TGTGCCAGCAGTCCCTACAGGGTGGGGGCAACTAATGAAAAACTGTTTTTT. This chain connects TRBV28 to TRBJ1-4; tentatively, D is TRBD1 (6 bases). This CDR3 comprises 17 residues. Germline V gene lookup returns CDR1 MDHEN and CDR2 SYDVKM. Trimming removed 5 bases from V and 0 bases from J, with 16 bases in between.

This chain connects TRBV27 to TRBJ2-2; D not certain. The V and J ends lost 8 bases and 0 bases respectively, with 10 bases between them. This CDR3 spans 14 amino acids. The V gene's germline CDR1 is MNHEY and CDR2 SMNVEV (reference sequence). CDR3 bases: TGTGCCAGCCTCGACCAGTCGAACACCGGGGAGCTGTTTTTT. It translates to CASLDQSNTGELFF.

J is TRBJ2-5 and V is TRBV2; 10 bases map to TRBD2. V shed 0 bases, J shed 5 bases, and the junction held 9 bases outside the gene matches. CDR1 and CDR2 from the germline V gene are SNHLY and FYNNEI. The CDR3 has 17 residues. The CDR3 region is CASSEARLAGAAETQYF. The CDR3 region has the DNA TGTGCCAGCAGTGAAGCACGCCTAGCGGGAGCTGCTGAGACCCAGTACTTC.

The chain carries TRBV7-2 and TRBJ1-2, with D possibly being TRBD1 (5 bases). The CDR3 extends over 14 amino acids. V was shortened by 5 bases and J by 3 bases, with 13 bases between the two germline ends. CDR1 and CDR2 from the germline V gene are SGHTA and FQGNSA. The DNA of the CDR3 is TGTGCCAGCAGCGAAATGGGGACGTACTATGGCTACACCTTC. This translates into CASSEMGTYYGYTF.

The gene calls are TRBV4-3 and TRBJ1-6; a possible D gene is TRBD1 (5 bases). Looked up from germline, CDR1 is LGHNA and CDR2 is YSLEER. The CDR3 totals 19 residues. V lost 2 bases and J 13 bases, leaving 30 bases between the germline ends. The CDR3 nucleotides read TGCGCCAGCAGCCAAAAAGTCCGGGTTTCGATGGGGGAAGGTTCGCCCCTCCACTTT. Encoded protein: CASSQKVRVSMGEGSPLHF.

The chain combines TRBV21-1 with TRBJ2-2. TRBV21-1 is noted as a pseudogene. This CDR3 is built from 16 residues. The DNA for the CDR3 is TGTGCCAGCAGCAAAGTTGGCCGGACGAACACCGGGGAGCTGTTTTTT. It codes for CASSKVGRTNTGELFF.

The rearrangement joins TRBV5-1 to TRBJ2-5; no clear D gene. The length of the CDR3 is 13 residues. CDR1 SGHRS and CDR2 YFSETQ come from the germline V gene. The ends were cut back, 0 bases at V and 3 bases at J, with 6 bases in the middle. CDR3 DNA: TGCGCCAGCAGCTTGGTTTTGGAAGAGACCCAGTACTTC. Its translation is CASSLVLEETQYF.

V is TRBV18 and J is TRBJ2-2; TRBD2 is a possible D gene (5 bases). Germline lookup yields CDR1 KGHSH and CDR2 LQKENI. V was clipped by 0 bases and J by 7 bases, with 9 bases between them. This CDR3 spans 14 amino acids. DNA of the CDR3: TGTGCCAGCTCACCACCTACTAGAAGCGGGGAGCTGTTTTTT. Translation: CASSPPTRSGELFF.

The chain joins TRBV5-1 to TRBJ2-7, with 7 bases matching TRBD1. This CDR3 is built from 12 residues. CDR1 is SGHRS and CDR2 is YFSETQ in the germline V gene. V lost 4 bases, J lost 5 bases, and 3 bases stayed unmatched. CDR3 region: CASSVDRHEQYF. CDR3 bases: TGCGCCAGCAGCGTGGACAGGCACGAGCAGTACTTC.

J is TRBJ2-7 and V is TRBV5-1; D unresolved. This CDR3 contains 13 residues. Germline CDR1 SGHRS, CDR2 YFSETQ. Trimming shortened V by 4 bases and J by 7 bases, and 15 bases separated the two germline ends. CDR3 sequence (DNA): TGCGCCAGCAGCCCCCTCCCAGACTTGGAGCAGTACTTC. This encodes CASSPLPDLEQYF.

The chain joins TRBV28 to TRBJ1-3; D may be TRBD1 (5 bases). CDR1 is MDHEN and CDR2 is SYDVKM in the germline V gene. The CDR3 contains 14 residues. Trimming cost V 3 bases and J 4 bases, with 10 bases left between them. The CDR3 reads CASSFGGSGNTIYF. CDR3 nucleotides: TGTGCCAGCAGTTTCGGGGGGTCGGGAAACACCATATATTTT.

CDR3 bases: TGTGCCATCAGTGCCGGTCCCGGGACAGTAGGGGACCCTTCACCCCTCCACTTT. It encodes CAISAGPGTVGDPSPLHF. The V call is TRBV10-3, the J call TRBJ1-6; TRBD1 aligns across 7 bases. The CDR3 consists of 18 residues. V lost 4 bases, J lost 9 bases, and 18 bases stayed unmatched. Germline CDR1 ENHRY, CDR2 SYGVKD.

This chain connects TRBV7-9 to TRBJ2-5; no definite D call. The V gene's germline CDR1 is SEHNR and CDR2 FQNEAQ (reference sequence). V lost 1 base and J lost 2, with 8 bases in between. The CDR3 has 14 amino acids. The CDR3 loop reads CASSLVGNQETQYF. The CDR3 nucleotides are TGTGCCAGCAGCTTAGTGGGGAATCAAGAGACCCAGTACTTC.